This T cell receptor (beta chain) was recorded in a study of cytomegalovirus exposure and HLA in healthy donors. Study-wide background: An early data release held around 80 million unique TCRs from HLA-typed donors.

The CDR3 length is 14 residues. The V end lost 3 bases, the J end lost 2 bases, and 10 bases lay between the germline ends. The germline V gene has CDR1 MNHNY and CDR2 SVGAGI (reference sequence). PCR employed 60 Vbeta and 13 Jbeta primers. Assay used: immunoSEQ multiplex PCR; TCRdb lists only in-frame clones, some missing. Of 120,000 or so clones listed, around 80% are singletons. Findings and limits, study-wide: Reportedly, fewer N-insertions than the roughly 700-donor mean appeared in an Asian-associated ancestry cluster in a later analysis. Later genetic work tied a missense DCLRE1C variant to beta-chain V and J trimming.

About this clone itself: Its matching antigen is unknown.

Sequenced sample: PBMCs. The V gene is TRBV6-6, the J gene TRBJ2-5; a possible D gene is TRBD1 (6 bases). The sequence was obtained from a man in his fifties in good health and CMV-seronegative. Here the CDR3 reads CASSYERGQETQYF. The CDR3 DNA reads as TGTGCCAGCAGTTATGAAAGGGGGCAAGAGACCCAGTACTTC.